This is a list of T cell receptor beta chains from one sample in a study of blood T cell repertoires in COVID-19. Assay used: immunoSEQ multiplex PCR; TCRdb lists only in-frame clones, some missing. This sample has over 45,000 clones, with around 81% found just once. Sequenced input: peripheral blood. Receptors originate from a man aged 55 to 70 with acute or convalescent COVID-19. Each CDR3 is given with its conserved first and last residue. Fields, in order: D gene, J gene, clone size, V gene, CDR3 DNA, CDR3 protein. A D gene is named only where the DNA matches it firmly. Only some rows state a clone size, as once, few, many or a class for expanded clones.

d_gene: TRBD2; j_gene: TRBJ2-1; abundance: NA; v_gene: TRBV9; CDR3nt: TGTGCCAGCAGCGTATCGGGGGGTTTCGGCAATGAGCAGTTCTTC; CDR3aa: CASSVSGGFGNEQFF
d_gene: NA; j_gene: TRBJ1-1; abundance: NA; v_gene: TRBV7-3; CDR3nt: TGTGCCAGCAGCCGAGAAACAGGGCTAGGGGAAGCTTTCTTT; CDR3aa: CASSRETGLGEAFF
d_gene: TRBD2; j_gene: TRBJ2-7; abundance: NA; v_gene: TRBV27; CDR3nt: TGTGCCAGCAGGCGGGGGGGTGCCCTACGTAAGCAGTACTTC; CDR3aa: CASRRGGALRKQYF
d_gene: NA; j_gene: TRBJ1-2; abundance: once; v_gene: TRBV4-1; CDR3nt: TGCGCCAGCAGCCAAGGACGGGAAAACTACTCTGGCTACACCTTC; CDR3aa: CASSQGRENYSGYTF
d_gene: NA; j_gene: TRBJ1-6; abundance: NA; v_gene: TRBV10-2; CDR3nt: TGCGCCAGCAGTGAGTCTGCAGGTGGCTATTCACCCCTCCACTTT; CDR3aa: CASSESAGGYSPLHF
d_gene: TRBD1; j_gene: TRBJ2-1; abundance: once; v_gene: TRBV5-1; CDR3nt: TGCGCCAGCAGCTTGGGGGACAGAAACAATGAGCAGTTCTTC; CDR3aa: CASSLGDRNNEQFF
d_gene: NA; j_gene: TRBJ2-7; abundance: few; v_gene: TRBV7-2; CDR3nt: TGTGCCAGCAGCTTCCGGCGGAACTCCTACGAGCAGTACTTC; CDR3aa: CASSFRRNSYEQYF
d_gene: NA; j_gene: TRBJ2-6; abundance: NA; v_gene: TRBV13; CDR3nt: TGTGCCAGCAGCTTATACAGGGCCTCTGGGGCCAACGTCCTGACTTTC; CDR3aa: CASSLYRASGANVLTF
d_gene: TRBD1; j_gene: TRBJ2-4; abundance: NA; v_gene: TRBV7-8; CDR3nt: TGTGCCAGCAGCTTCCGGGACAGGGCAAACATTCAGTACTTC; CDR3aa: CASSFRDRANIQYF
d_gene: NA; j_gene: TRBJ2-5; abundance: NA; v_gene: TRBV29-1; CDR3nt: TGCAGCGTTGCTCTAGCGAAGTTTGAGACCCAGTACTTC; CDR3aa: CSVALAKFETQYF
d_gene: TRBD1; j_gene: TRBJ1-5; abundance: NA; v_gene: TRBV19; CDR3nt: TGTGCCAGTGACCCCGCAGGTCAGGGGGACAATCAGCCCCAGCATTTT; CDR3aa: CASDPAGQGDNQPQHF
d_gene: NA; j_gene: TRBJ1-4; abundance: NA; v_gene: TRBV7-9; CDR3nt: TGTGCCAGCACCCGAAAGGGGATGGTGGATGAAAAACTGTTTTTT; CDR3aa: CASTRKGMVDEKLFF
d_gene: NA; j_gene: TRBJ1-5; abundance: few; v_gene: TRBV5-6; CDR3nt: TGTGCCAGCAGCTTGGGAGGGCAAAGGCAGCCCCAGCATTTT; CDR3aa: CASSLGGQRQPQHF
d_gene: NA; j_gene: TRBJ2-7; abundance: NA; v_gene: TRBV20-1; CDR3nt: TGCAGTGCCAGTGACATGGGGAGGCGCTCTGAGCAGTACTTC; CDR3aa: CSASDMGRRSEQYF
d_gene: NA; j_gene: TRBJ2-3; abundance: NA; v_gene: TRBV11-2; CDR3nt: TGTGCCAGCAGCCCATTGGGGGCCGGAGAGGCAGATACGCAGTATTTT; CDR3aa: CASSPLGAGEADTQYF
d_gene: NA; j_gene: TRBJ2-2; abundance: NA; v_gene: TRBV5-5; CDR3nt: TGTGCCAGCAGCTTCGGTCGGGGGAGCACCGGGGAGCTGTTTTTT; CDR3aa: CASSFGRGSTGELFF
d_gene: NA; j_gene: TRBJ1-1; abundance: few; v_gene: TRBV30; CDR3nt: TGTGCCTGGAGTGGCCGGGCCTCCAGCGGGGCTTTCTTT; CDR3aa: CAWSGRASSGAFF
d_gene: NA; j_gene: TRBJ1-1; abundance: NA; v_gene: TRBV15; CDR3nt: TGTGCCACCAGCAGAGAAGACAGGCGGGCTTTCTTT; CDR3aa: CATSREDRRAFF
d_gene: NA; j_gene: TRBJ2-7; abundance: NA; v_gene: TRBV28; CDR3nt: TGTGCCAGCAGTCCGCAGGGCTACGAGCAGTACTTC; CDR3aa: CASSPQGYEQYF
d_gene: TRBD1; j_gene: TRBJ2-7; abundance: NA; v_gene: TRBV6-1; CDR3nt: TGTGCCAGCAGTGACCCTGGGACAGGGGACTACGAGCAGTACTTC; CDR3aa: CASSDPGTGDYEQYF
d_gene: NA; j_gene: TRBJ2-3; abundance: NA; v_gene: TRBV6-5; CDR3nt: TGTGCCAGCAGCCGACAGGCTAGCACAGATACGCAGTATTTT; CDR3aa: CASSRQASTDTQYF
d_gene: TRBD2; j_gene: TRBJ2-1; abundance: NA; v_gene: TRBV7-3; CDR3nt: TGTGCCAGCAGCTTAAATCCGCTAACGGAGGGGAGGGATGAGCAGTTCTTC; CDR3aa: CASSLNPLTEGRDEQFF